This TCR beta chain was recorded in a study of long-term antiretroviral therapy in people with HIV. Study-wide findings and caveats: CDR3 length ranges were narrower in HIV repertoires than in controls.

There was at least one pre-ART PBMC sample for each donor, plus at least two post-ART PBMC samples. Amounts of about 0.85-10 million cryopreserved PBMC were held in the samples before DNA extraction. Investigators performed immunoSEQ version v3.0 at survey level. Per sample, sequencing targeted roughly 35,000-50,000 T-cell genomes. Here immunoSEQ multiplex PCR was the method, and the copy in TCRdb shows in-frame clones only, minus some. Of about 26,000 clones detected, 86% appear once; the ten largest clones hold around 4.8%. Comments on this clone: Antigen specificity is unknown.

This TCR was sampled from a man aged 40-49 years with HIV. The material was unsorted PBMCs, obtained roughly 2.7 years after starting antiretroviral therapy.

The DNA of the CDR3 is TGCGCCAGCAGCTTGTCGACAAGCTCCTACAATGAGCAGTTCTTC. Protein sequence: CASSLSTSSYNEQFF. The chain combines TRBV5-1 with TRBJ2-1; D is undetermined. Trimming took off 1 base at V and 0 bases at J, with 8 bases between the two ends. The length of the CDR3 is 15 residues. Germline loops: CDR1 SGHRS, CDR2 YFSETQ.